The next 14 T cell receptor beta chains were all read from a single sample in a study of long-term antiretroviral therapy in people with HIV. immunoSEQ v3.0 was run at survey level. Profiling relied on immunoSEQ multiplex PCR, and the TCRdb table lists in-frame clones only, not all of them. The data contain more than 20,000 clones, approximately 88% of them singletons. Sequenced material: unsorted PBMCs, taken 1.2 years after starting antiretroviral therapy. These receptors were collected from a middle-aged woman with HIV.

The CDR3 sequence is CASTPSTGGVGNEQFF. CDR3 coding DNA: TGCGCCAGCACCCCCTCGACAGGGGGCGTCGGCAATGAGCAGTTCTTC. The chain employs TRBV5-1 and TRBJ2-1; 10 bases align to TRBD1. V dropped 6 bases and J dropped 6; count of bases not matched to a gene: 12. Germline-derived CDR1 and CDR2 are SGHRS and YFSETQ. The CDR3 has 16 residues.

The CDR3 loop reads CASSQVPDTQYF. CDR3 DNA sequence: TGCGCCAGCAGCCAAGTACCAGATACGCAGTATTTT. V usage is TRBV4-1 and J usage is TRBJ2-3, with D hard to call. V was trimmed by 1 base and J by 4 bases, leaving 3 bases between them. CDR3 length: 12 amino acids. CDR1 MGHRA and CDR2 YSYEKL come from the germline V gene.

The gene calls are TRBV5-8 and TRBJ1-1, with TRBD1 identical over 8 bases. The germline CDR1 and CDR2 sequences are SGHTS and YDEGEE. The CDR3 sequence is 18 residues long. V lost 4 bases and J lost 1; bases outside the gene matches: 15. The CDR3 here is CASSPRRGQAQPNTEAFF. Written as DNA, the CDR3 is TGTGCCAGCAGCCCTAGGAGGGGACAGGCTCAACCGAACACTGAAGCTTTCTTT.

V and J are TRBV18 and TRBJ2-3; tentatively, D is TRBD1 or TRBD2 (6 bases each). Germline V gives CDR1 KGHSH, CDR2 LQKENI. This CDR3 is built from 15 residues. V lost 3 bases and J 8 bases, leaving 18 bases between the germline ends. The chain's CDR3 is CASSPLGLPGATQYF. CDR3 bases: TGTGCCAGCTCACCTCTGGGCCTCCCGGGGGCTACGCAGTATTTT.

V gene TRBV5-1 combines with J gene TRBJ1-2; 11 bases agree with TRBD1. This CDR3 spans 15 amino acids. Germline values: CDR1 SGHRS, CDR2 YFSETQ. The J segment lost 1 base and the V segment lost 3 bases, leaving 2 bases of the junction unmatched. CDR3 protein: CASSSDRGHNYGYTF. CDR3 DNA: TGCGCCAGCAGCTCGGACAGGGGGCATAACTATGGCTACACCTTC. Drawing the rest from reference TRBV5-1 and TRBJ1-2, the complete variable domain is KAGVTQTPRYLIKTRGQQVTLSCSPISGHRSVSWYQQTPGQGLQFLFEYFSETQRNKGNFPGRFSGRQFSNSRSEMNVSTLELGDSALYLCASSSDRGHNYGYTFGSGTRLTVV.

This clone was recorded a few times. V usage is TRBV7-2 and J usage is TRBJ2-4; D is unresolved. The germline CDR1 and CDR2 sequences are SGHTA and FQGNSA. V gave up 5 bases and J gave up 5 bases, with 10 bases separating them. The CDR3 covers 13 residues. CDR3 DNA sequence: TGTGCCAGCAGCCCAGAAAACCAAAACATTCAGTACTTC. Its translation is CASSPENQNIQYF.

This sequence joins TRBV18 and TRBJ2-1, with D maybe TRBD2 (5 bases). V was shortened by 6 bases and J by 5 bases, with 8 bases between the two germline ends. Germline V gene lookup returns CDR1 KGHSH and CDR2 LQKENI. CDR3 length: 12 amino acids. DNA for the CDR3: TGTGCCAGCTCCGGGATCCACAATGAGCAGTTCTTC. It translates to CASSGIHNEQFF.

The chain carries TRBV11-2 and TRBJ2-3, with D unresolved. The germline V gene encodes CDR1 SGHAT and CDR2 FQNNGV. The V and J ends lost 1 base and 2 bases respectively, with 4 bases between them. There are 13 residues in the CDR3. CDR3: CASSLVPTDTQYF. Written as DNA, the CDR3 is TGTGCCAGCAGCTTAGTCCCCACAGATACGCAGTATTTT.

The chain joins TRBV18 to TRBJ2-2, with 11 bases lining up with TRBD2. V was clipped by 6 bases and J by 9 bases; unmatched bases: 9. Germline values: CDR1 KGHSH, CDR2 LQKENI. The CDR3 length is 15 residues. The CDR3 DNA reads TGTGCCAGCTCGCGGCCGACTAGCGGGAATTGGGAGCTGTTTTTT. This sequence encodes CASSRPTSGNWELFF.

This sequence joins TRBV12-2 and TRBJ1-5. TRBV12-2 is a listed pseudogene. There are 14 residues in the CDR3. The CDR3 reads CASRFSEYNQPQHF. CDR3 sequence (DNA): TGTGCAAGTCGCTTCAGCGAGTACAATCAGCCCCAGCATTTT.

This chain connects TRBV28 to TRBJ2-7; 11 nucleotides match TRBD2. This CDR3 contains 18 residues. Germline V gene sequence: CDR1 MDHEN, CDR2 SYDVKM. Unmatched junction bases numbered 13, after V lost 5 bases and J lost 1 base. The CDR3 protein is CASSIPGLAETHSYEQYF. Here the CDR3 DNA reads TGTGCCAGCAGTATCCCGGGACTAGCGGAGACGCATTCCTACGAGCAGTACTTC.

The J gene is TRBJ2-7, the V gene TRBV6-1, with D uncertain. The CDR3 totals 16 residues. V lost 4 bases, J lost 0 bases, and 16 bases lay in between. In germline, CDR1 is MNHNS, CDR2 SASEGT. CDR3 coding DNA: TGTGCCAGCAGTGGGTCGGACCTAGGACCCTCCTACGAGCAGTACTTC. As protein: CASSGSDLGPSYEQYF.

The J gene is TRBJ2-1, the V gene TRBV5-1, with 9 nucleotides matching TRBD1. The CDR3 loop spans 17 amino acids. J was trimmed by 0 bases and V by 2 bases; bases with no gene match: 6. CDR1 and CDR2 (germline): SGHRS, YFSETQ. The CDR3 protein is CASSLGTGGLSYNEQFF. The CDR3 DNA reads TGCGCCAGCAGCTTAGGTACAGGGGGCCTCTCCTACAATGAGCAGTTCTTC.

The chain is built from TRBV27 and TRBJ2-2, with unresolved D. V lost 0 bases to trimming and J lost 7 bases, with 15 bases between them. CDR1 is MNHEY, CDR2 SMNVEV, per germline (reference sequence). CDR3 length: 16 residues. CDR3 nucleotides: TGTGCCAGCAGTTTATCGGGTAGCCAGGTTGGCGGGGAGCTGTTTTTT. This sequence encodes CASSLSGSQVGGELFF.